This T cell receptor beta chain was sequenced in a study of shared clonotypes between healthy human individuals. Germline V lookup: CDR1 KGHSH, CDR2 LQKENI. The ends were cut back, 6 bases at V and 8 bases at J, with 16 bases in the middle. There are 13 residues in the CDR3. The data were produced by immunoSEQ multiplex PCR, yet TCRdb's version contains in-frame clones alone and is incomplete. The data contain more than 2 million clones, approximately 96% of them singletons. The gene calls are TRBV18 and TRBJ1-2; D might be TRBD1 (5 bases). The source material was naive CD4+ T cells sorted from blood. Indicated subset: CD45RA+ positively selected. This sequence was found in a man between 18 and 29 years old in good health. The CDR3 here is CASSPLREGGYTF. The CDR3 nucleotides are TGTGCCAGCTCCCCCTTAAGGGAGGGGGGCTACACCTTC.